This TCR beta chain came from a study of control samples from healthy donors and cancer patients (dated by TCRdb to 2018 to 2020). Library method: the immunoSEQ multiplex PCR assay. In its TCRdb copy, this immuneACCESS table keeps in-frame sequences only and misses some clones. Where compared with another copy, unresolved V genes explain less than half of these, and the others have no known cause. The sample has 150,000 or so clones on record, approximately 96% of them singletons. Over 6.5% of the sample is taken by the ten largest. As to this clone: The antigen this receptor binds is unknown. Base-call qualities are not available, and no considerably larger clone is one nucleotide away.

The CDR3 measures 14 amino acids from cysteine to phenylalanine. The CDR3 DNA has 42 bases and is translated from base 1. The germline V gene (reference sequence) specifies LNHDA as CDR1 and SQIVND as CDR2. Trimming costs V 4 bases and J 4 bases, and their ends lie 14 bases apart. The TCR comes from a woman between 40 and 55 years old in good health. Sequencing was carried out using blood. In this chain, TRBV19 is recombined with TRBJ2-7; TRBD2 might be the D gene, on 5 matching bases. The DNA sequence is as follows: TGTGCCAGTAGTAAGTCAGCGGATGGATACGAGCAGTACTTC. The resulting protein is CASSKSADGYEQYF. When the CDR3 is completed using the reference TRBV19 and TRBJ2-7 genes on either side, the full variable domain is DGGITQSPKYLFRKEGQNVTLSCEQNLNHDAMYWYRQDPGQGLRLIYYSQIVNDFQKGDIAEGYSVSREKKESFPLTVTSAQKNPTAFYLCASSKSADGYEQYFGPGTRLTVT.